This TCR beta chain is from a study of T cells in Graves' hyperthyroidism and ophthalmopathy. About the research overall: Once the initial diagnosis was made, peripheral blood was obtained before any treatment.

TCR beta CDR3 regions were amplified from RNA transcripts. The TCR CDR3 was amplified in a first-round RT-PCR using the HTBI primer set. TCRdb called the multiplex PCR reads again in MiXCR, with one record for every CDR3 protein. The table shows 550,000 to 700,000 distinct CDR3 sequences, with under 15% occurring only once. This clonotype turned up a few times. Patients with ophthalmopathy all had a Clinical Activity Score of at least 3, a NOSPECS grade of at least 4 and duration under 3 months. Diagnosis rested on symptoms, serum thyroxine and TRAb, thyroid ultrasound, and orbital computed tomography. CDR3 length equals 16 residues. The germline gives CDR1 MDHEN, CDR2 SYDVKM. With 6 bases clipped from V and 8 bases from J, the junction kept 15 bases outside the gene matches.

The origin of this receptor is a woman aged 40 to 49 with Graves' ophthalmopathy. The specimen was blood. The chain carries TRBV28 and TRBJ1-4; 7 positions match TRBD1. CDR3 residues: CASSRPVGDSAEKLFF. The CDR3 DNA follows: TGTGCCAGCAGCCGTCCGGTCGGGGACAGTGCCGAAAAACTGTTTTTT.